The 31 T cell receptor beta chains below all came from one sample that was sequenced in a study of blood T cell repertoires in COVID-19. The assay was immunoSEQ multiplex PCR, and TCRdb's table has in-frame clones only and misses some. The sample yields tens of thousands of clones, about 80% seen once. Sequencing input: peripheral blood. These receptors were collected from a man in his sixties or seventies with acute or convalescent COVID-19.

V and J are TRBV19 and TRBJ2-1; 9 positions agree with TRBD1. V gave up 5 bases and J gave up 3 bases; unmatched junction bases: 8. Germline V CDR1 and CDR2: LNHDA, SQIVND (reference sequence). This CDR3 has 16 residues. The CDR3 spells CASSPGRTGDYNEQFF. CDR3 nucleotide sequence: TGTGCCAGTAGTCCTGGGAGGACAGGGGACTACAATGAGCAGTTCTTC. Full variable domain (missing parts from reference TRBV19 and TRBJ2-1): DGGITQSPKYLFRKEGQNVTLSCEQNLNHDAMYWYRQDPGQGLRLIYYSQIVNDFQKGDIAEGYSVSREKKESFPLTVTSAQKNPTAFYLCASSPGRTGDYNEQFFGPGTRLTVL.

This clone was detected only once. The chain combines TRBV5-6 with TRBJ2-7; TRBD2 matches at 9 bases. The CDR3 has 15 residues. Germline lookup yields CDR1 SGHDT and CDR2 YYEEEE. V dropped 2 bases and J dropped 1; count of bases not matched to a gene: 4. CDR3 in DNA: TGTGCCAGCAGCTTACATAGCGGGAGTTCCTACGAGCAGTACTTC. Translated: CASSLHSGSSYEQYF.

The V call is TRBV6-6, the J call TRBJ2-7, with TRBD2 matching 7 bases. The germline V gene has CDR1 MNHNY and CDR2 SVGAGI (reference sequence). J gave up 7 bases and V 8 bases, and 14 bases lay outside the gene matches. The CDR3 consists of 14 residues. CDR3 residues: CASGEREGLHEQYF. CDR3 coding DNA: TGTGCCAGCGGGGAGAGGGAGGGCTTGCATGAGCAGTACTTC.

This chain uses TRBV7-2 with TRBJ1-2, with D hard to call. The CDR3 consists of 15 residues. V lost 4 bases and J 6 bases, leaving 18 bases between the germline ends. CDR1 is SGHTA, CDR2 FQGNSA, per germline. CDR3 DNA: TGTGCCAGCAGCTCCCAGGCGCCCGGAGGGAATGGCTACACCTTC. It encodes CASSSQAPGGNGYTF.

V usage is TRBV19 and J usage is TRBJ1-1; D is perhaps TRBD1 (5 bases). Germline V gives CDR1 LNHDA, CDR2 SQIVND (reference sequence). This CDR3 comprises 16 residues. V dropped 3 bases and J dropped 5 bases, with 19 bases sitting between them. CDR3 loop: CASSIGRIGGGTEAFF. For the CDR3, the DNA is TGTGCCAGTAGTATTGGGCGTATCGGGGGAGGAACTGAAGCTTTCTTT.

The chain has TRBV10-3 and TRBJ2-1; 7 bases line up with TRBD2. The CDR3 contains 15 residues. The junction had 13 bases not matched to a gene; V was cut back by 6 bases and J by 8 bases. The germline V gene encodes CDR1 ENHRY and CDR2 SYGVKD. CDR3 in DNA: TGTGCCATCAGCCCACTAGCGCCCAATGACGATGAGCAGTTCTTC. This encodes CAISPLAPNDDEQFF.

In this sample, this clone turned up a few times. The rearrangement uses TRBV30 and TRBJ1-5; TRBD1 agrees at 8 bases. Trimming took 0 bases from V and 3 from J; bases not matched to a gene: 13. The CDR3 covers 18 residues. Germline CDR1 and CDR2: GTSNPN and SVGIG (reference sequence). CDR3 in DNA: TGTGCCTGGAGTGTACGCCTAGTGTGGGACAGGAACAATCAGCCCCAGCATTTT. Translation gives CAWSVRLVWDRNNQPQHF.

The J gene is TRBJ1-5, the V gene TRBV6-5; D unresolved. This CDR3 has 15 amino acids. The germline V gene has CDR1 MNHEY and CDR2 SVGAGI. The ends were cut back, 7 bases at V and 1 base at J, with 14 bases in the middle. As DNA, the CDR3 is TGTGCCAGCACCGTGGGAGGTGTCAGCAATCAGCCCCAGCATTTT. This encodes CASTVGGVSNQPQHF.

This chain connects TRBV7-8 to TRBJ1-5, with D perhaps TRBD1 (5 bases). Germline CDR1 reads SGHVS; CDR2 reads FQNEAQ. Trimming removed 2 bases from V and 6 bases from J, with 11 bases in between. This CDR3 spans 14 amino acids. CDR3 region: CASSLNPGGQPQHF. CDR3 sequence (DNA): TGTGCCAGCAGCTTAAACCCGGGGGGTCAGCCCCAGCATTTT.

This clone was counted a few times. The CDR3 here is CATSDRGTGDVYNEQFF. The DNA of the CDR3 is TGTGCCACCAGTGATCGGGGGACAGGGGACGTCTACAATGAGCAGTTCTTC. The V call is TRBV24-1, the J call TRBJ2-1, with TRBD1 matching 10 bases. From germline, CDR1 is KGHDR and CDR2 SFDVKD. After removal of 3 bases from V and 3 bases from J, the junction contained 7 bases not matched to a gene. This CDR3 comprises 17 residues.

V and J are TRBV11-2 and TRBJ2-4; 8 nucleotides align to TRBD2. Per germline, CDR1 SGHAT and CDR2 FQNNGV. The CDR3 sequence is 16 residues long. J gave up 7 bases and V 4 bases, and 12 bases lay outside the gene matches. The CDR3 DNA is TGTGCCAGCAGCTCCCCGGGGCGGGGGGTTGGCAACATTCAGTACTTC. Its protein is CASSSPGRGVGNIQYF. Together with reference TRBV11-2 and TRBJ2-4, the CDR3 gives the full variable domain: EAGVAQSPRYKIIEKRQSVAFWCNPISGHATLYWYQQILGQGPKLLIQFQNNGVVDDSQLPKDRFSAERLKGVDSTLKIQPAKLEDSAVYLCASSSPGRGVGNIQYFGAGTRLSVL.

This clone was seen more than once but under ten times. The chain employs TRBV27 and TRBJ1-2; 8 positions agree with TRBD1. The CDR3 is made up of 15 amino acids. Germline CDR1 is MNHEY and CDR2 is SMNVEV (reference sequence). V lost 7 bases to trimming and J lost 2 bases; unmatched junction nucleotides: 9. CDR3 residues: CASTPGQGINYGYTF. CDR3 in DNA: TGTGCCAGCACCCCAGGACAGGGAATAAACTATGGCTACACCTTC.

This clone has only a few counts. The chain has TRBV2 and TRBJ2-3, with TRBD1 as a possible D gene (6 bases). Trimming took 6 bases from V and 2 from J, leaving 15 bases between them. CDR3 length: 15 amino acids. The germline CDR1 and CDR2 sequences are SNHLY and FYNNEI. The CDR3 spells CASRTQGTSTDTQYF. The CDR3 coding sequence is TGTGCCAGCAGGACTCAGGGGACCTCCACAGATACGCAGTATTTT. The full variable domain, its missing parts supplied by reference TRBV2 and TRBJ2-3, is EPEVTQTPSHQVTQMGQEVILRCVPISNHLYFYWYRQILGQKVEFLVSFYNNEISEKSEIFDDQFSVERPDGSNFTLKIRSTKLEDSAMYFCASRTQGTSTDTQYFGPGTRLTVL.

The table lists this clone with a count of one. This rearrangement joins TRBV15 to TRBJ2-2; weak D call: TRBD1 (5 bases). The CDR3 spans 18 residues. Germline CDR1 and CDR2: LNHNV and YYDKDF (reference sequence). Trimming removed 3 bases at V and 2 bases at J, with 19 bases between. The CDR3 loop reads CATSSPGWKGLNTGELFF. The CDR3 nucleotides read TGTGCCACCAGCAGTCCCGGGTGGAAGGGGCTAAACACCGGGGAGCTGTTTTTT.

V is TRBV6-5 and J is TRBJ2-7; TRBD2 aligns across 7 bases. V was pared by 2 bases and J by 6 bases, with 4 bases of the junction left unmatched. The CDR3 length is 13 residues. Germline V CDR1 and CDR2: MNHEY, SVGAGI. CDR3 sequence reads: CASSYGAGVEQYF. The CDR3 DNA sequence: TGTGCCAGCAGTTACGGGGCGGGGGTCGAGCAGTACTTC.

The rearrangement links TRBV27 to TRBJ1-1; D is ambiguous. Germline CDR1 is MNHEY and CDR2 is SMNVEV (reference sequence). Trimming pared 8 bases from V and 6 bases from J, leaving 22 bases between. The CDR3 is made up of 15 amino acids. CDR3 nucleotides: TGTGCCAGCGGACTAAAGGCAGCTTTGGGCGCTGAAGCTTTCTTT. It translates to CASGLKAALGAEAFF.

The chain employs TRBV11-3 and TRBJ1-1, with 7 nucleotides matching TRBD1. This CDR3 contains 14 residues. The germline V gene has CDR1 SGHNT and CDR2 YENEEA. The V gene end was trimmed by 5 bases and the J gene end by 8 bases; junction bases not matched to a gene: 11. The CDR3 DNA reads TGTGCCAGCAGCCCTGATAGGGACAGCCTAGAAGCTTTCTTT. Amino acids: CASSPDRDSLEAFF.

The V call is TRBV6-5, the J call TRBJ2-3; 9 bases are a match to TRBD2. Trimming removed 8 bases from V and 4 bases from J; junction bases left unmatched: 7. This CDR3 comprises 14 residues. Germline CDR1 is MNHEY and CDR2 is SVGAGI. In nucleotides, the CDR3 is TGTGCCAGCCTAAGCGGGGGGAGTTCAGATACGCAGTATTTT. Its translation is CASLSGGSSDTQYF.

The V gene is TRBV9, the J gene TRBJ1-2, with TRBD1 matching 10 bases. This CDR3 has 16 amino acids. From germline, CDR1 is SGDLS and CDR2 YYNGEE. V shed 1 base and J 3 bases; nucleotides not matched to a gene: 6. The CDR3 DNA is TGTGCCAGCAGCGTACCCCGGGACAGGGGCGACTATGGCTACACCTTC. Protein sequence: CASSVPRDRGDYGYTF.

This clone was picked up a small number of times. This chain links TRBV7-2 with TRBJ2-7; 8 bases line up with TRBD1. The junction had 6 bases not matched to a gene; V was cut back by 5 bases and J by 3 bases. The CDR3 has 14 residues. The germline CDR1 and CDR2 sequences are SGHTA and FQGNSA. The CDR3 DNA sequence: TGTGCCAGCAGCGCCGGGACAGGTTACTACGAGCAGTACTTC. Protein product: CASSAGTGYYEQYF.

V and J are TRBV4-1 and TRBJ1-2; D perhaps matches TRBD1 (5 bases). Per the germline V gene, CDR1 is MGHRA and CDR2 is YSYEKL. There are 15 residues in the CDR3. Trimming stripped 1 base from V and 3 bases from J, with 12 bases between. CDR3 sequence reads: CASSQGTQGDYGYTF. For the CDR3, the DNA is TGCGCCAGCAGCCAAGGAACCCAGGGTGACTATGGCTACACCTTC.

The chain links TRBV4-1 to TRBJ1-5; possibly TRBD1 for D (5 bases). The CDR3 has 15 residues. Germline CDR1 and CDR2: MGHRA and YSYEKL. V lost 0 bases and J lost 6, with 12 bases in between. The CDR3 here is CASSQESGSGQPQHF. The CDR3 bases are TGCGCCAGCAGCCAAGAGTCAGGGTCCGGTCAGCCCCAGCATTTT.

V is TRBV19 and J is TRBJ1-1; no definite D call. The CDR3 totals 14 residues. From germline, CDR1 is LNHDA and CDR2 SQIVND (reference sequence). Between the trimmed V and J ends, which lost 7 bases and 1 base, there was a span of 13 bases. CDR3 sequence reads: CASKSPEWNTEAFF. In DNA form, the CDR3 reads TGTGCCAGTAAGTCCCCCGAGTGGAACACTGAAGCTTTCTTT.

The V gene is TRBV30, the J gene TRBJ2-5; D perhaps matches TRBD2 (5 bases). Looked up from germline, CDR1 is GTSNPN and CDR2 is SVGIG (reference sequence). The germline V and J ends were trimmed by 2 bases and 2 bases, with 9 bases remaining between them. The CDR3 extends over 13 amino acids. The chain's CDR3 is CAWSRGIQETQYF. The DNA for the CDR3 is TGTGCCTGGAGTAGAGGGATTCAAGAGACCCAGTACTTC. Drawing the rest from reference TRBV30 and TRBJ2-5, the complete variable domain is SQTIHQWPATLVQPVGSPLSLECTVEGTSNPNLYWYRQAAGRGLQLLFYSVGIGQISSEVPQNLSASRPQDRQFILSSKKLLLSDSGFYLCAWSRGIQETQYFGPGTRLLVL.

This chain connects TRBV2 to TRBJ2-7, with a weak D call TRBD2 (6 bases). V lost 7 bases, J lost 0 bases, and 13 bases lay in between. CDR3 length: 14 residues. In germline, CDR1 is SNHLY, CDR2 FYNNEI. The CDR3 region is CASKGGQSSYEQYF. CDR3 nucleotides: TGTGCCAGCAAAGGAGGGCAGAGCTCCTACGAGCAGTACTTC.

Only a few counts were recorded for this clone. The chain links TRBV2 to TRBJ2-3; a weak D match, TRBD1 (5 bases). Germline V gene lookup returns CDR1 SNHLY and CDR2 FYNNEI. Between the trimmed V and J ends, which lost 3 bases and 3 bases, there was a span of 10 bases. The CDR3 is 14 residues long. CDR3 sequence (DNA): TGTGCCAGCAGTGACGGCAGGGTAACAGATACGCAGTATTTT. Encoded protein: CASSDGRVTDTQYF.

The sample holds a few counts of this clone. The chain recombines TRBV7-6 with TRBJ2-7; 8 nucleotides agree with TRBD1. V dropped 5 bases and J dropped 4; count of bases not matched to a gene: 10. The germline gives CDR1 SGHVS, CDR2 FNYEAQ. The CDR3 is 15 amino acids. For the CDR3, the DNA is TGTGCCAGCAGCCCCCAGACAGGGGCAACGTACGAGCAGTACTTC. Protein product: CASSPQTGATYEQYF.

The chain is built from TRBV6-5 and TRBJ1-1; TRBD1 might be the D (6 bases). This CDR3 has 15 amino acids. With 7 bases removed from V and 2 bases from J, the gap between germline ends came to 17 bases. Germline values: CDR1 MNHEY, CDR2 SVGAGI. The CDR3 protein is CASTIDDRTNTEAFF. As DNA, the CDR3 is TGTGCCAGCACCATTGACGACAGGACCAACACTGAAGCTTTCTTT.

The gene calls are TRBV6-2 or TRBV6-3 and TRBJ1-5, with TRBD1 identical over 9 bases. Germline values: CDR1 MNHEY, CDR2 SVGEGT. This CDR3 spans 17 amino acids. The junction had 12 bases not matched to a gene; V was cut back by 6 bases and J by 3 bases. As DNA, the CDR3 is TGTGCCAGCAGCGCCGGACAGGGGCTCTCCTCCAATCAGCCCCAGCATTTT. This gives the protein CASSAGQGLSSNQPQHF.

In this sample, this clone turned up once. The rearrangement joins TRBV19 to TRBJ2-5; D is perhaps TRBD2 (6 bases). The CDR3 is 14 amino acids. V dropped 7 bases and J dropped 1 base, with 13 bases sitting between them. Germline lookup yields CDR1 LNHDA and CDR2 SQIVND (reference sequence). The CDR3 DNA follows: TGTGCCAGTACTTTGTGGAGGGGCCAAGAGACCCAGTACTTC. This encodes CASTLWRGQETQYF.

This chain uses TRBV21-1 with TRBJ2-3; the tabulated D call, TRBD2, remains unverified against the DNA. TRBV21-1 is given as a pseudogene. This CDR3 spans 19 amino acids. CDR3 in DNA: TGTGCCAGCAGCCACATACGGCGGGAGGGCCTTCGAACACAAGATACGCAGTATTTT. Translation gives CASSHIRREGLRTQDTQYF.